This TCR beta chain was recovered during a study of blood T cell repertoires in COVID-19. Study background: Donors in the United States, Italy and Spain gave samples during acute or convalescent COVID-19. Nucleic acid was either cDNA or gDNA, and it came from T cells, B-cell-depleted T cells, or PBMCs.

Authors' analysis steps: Nucleated cell number was recorded as an estimate derived from reference gene primer amplification. Data came from immunoSEQ multiplex PCR; TCRdb stores just in-frame clones and leaves some out. V and J calls and clone size are copied from that table; D and trimming were computed from the DNA. The sample has about 160,000 clones; approximately 84% are singletons. Germline CDR1 SGHRS, CDR2 YFSETQ. The CDR3 runs 15 residues. After removal of 0 bases from V and 2 bases from J, the junction contained 2 bases not matched to a gene. The sample consisted of peripheral blood. The sequence was collected from a man in his forties with acute or convalescent COVID-19. The gene calls are TRBV5-1 and TRBJ2-1, with TRBD2 matching 7 bases. The CDR3 loop is CASSLDGGTYNEQFF. The CDR3 region has the DNA TGCGCCAGCAGCTTGGACGGGGGGACCTACAATGAGCAGTTCTTC.